These 27 T cell receptor beta chains were all obtained from the same sample, sequenced in a study of T cells in Graves' hyperthyroidism and ophthalmopathy. Amplification yielded TCR beta CDR3 regions, with RNA transcripts as the source. Using the HTBI primer set, a first-round RT-PCR was run on the TCR CDR3. TCRdb reprocessed the multiplex PCR reads with MiXCR, giving one entry per CDR3 protein. The sample lists around 250,000 distinct CDR3 sequences; 24% were seen once. The material sequenced was blood. These receptors came from a woman aged 40 to 50 with Graves' ophthalmopathy.

This clonotype was observed many times. V is TRBV28 and J is TRBJ2-7; D unclear. This CDR3 spans 13 amino acids. The germline CDR1 and CDR2 sequences are MDHEN and SYDVKM. Between the trimmed V and J ends, which lost 5 bases and 0 bases, there was a span of 8 bases. Here the CDR3 DNA reads TGTGCCAGCAGTGGTAGCTACTCCTACGAGCAGTACTTC. It translates to CASSGSYSYEQYF.

This clonotype appeared many times. For the CDR3, the DNA is TGTGCCAGCAGTTTATCGAACGGGAGGCAAGAGACCCAGTACTTC. Translating gives CASSLSNGRQETQYF. The rearrangement joins TRBV27 to TRBJ2-5; 7 bases are shared with TRBD2. CDR1 and CDR2 (germline): MNHEY, SMNVEV (reference sequence). CDR3 length: 15 residues. V lost 0 bases, J lost 2 bases, and 3 bases stayed unmatched.

Many counts were recorded for this clonotype. J is TRBJ2-5 and V is TRBV11-1; 11 nucleotides match TRBD1. Germline V gene lookup returns CDR1 SGHAT and CDR2 FQDESV (reference sequence). The V segment lost 4 bases and the J segment 5 bases; nucleotides outside the gene matches: 9. The CDR3 has 16 amino acids. CDR3 loop: CASSSGQGALGETQYF. The CDR3 nucleotides are TGTGCCAGCAGCTCCGGACAGGGGGCGCTGGGTGAGACCCAGTACTTC.

This clonotype was observed a few times. Here the CDR3 reads CASSQDGLAGGTDTQYF. The CDR3 region has the DNA TGTGCCAGCAGCCAAGACGGACTAGCGGGAGGTACAGATACGCAGTATTTT. J is TRBJ2-3 and V is TRBV3-1; the match to TRBD2 covers 14 bases. J gave up 3 bases and V 0 bases, and 2 bases lay outside the gene matches. In germline, CDR1 is LGHDT, CDR2 YNNKEL (reference sequence). The CDR3 contains 17 residues.

This clonotype was seen repeatedly, ten times or more. V usage is TRBV28 and J usage is TRBJ1-5; D is ambiguous. The germline V gene has CDR1 MDHEN and CDR2 SYDVKM. There are 16 residues in the CDR3. The V and J ends lost 5 bases and 3 bases respectively, with 17 bases between them. CDR3 sequence reads: CASSLQRLAINQPQHF. DNA of the CDR3: TGTGCCAGCAGTCTTCAAAGACTAGCGATCAATCAGCCCCAGCATTTT.

This clonotype was seen at least ten times. This chain uses TRBV28 with TRBJ1-1, with TRBD1 matching 7 bases. CDR1 and CDR2 (germline): MDHEN, SYDVKM. CDR3 length: 16 amino acids. V was pared by 4 bases and J by 1 base, with 9 bases of the junction left unmatched. The CDR3 loop reads CASSSPWTGKNTEAFF. The CDR3 DNA is TGTGCCAGCAGTTCCCCTTGGACAGGAAAGAACACTGAAGCTTTCTTT.

This clonotype has ten or more counts. V gene TRBV30 combines with J gene TRBJ1-2; D is unresolved. Trimming left V 0 bases short and J 8 bases short, with 7 bases between. The CDR3 is made up of 11 amino acids. Germline V gene data show CDR1 as GTSNPN and CDR2 as SVGIG (reference sequence). The CDR3 DNA reads TGTGCCTGGAGTGTAATAGGCGGCTACACCTTC. Translation: CAWSVIGGYTF.

This clonotype showed up many times. V and J are TRBV4-1 and TRBJ1-2, with TRBD1 matching over 7 bases. This CDR3 is 17 amino acids long. Germline CDR1 and CDR2: MGHRA and YSYEKL. V lost 4 bases to trimming and J lost 5 bases; unmatched junction nucleotides: 16. The CDR3 reads CASSREDRTGRSYGYTF. CDR3 bases: TGCGCCAGCAGCCGAGAAGATCGGACAGGTAGAAGTTATGGCTACACCTTC.

This clonotype has a count of ten or more. CDR3 bases: TGTGCCAGTAGTATTGGACACAACTACGAGCAGTACTTC. This encodes CASSIGHNYEQYF. The V gene is TRBV19, the J gene TRBJ2-7, with a possible D match to TRBD1 (5 bases). Between the trimmed V and J ends, which lost 3 bases and 3 bases, there was a span of 9 bases. Germline CDR1 is LNHDA and CDR2 is SQIVND (reference sequence). This CDR3 region has 13 residues.

The V and J genes are TRBV28 and TRBJ1-5; 7 nucleotides agree with TRBD1. V shed 6 bases, J shed 14 bases, and the junction held 16 bases outside the gene matches. The CDR3 is made up of 14 amino acids. Germline V lookup: CDR1 MDHEN, CDR2 SYDVKM. The CDR3 nucleotides are TGTGCCAGCAGGGGGACAGTTTCCTCTCAGCCAAAGCATTTT. Residues: CASRGTVSSQPKHF.

The table lists this clonotype with many counts. The V gene is TRBV7-3, the J gene TRBJ2-7; TRBD1 or TRBD2 may be the D gene (6 bases each). Trimming stripped 1 base from V and 5 bases from J, with 15 bases between. The CDR3 covers 15 residues. CDR1 and CDR2 from the germline V gene are SGHTA and FQGTGA. The CDR3 loop is CASSLMGGAAHEQYF. The CDR3 DNA is TGTGCCAGCAGCTTAATGGGGGGCGCAGCCCACGAGCAGTACTTC.

In its sample, this clonotype was seen many times. One end of the junction fails to match germline, which may point to a read error. Written as DNA, the CDR3 is TGTGCCAGCAGTGCGGGCTACGAGCAGTGCTTC. Its protein product is CASSAGYEQCF. V usage is TRBV2 and J usage is TRBJ2-7; no reliable D call. Germline lookup yields CDR1 SNHLY and CDR2 FYNNEI. CDR3 length: 11 residues.

The chain couples TRBV24-1 to TRBJ1-1; D is perhaps TRBD1 (5 bases). In germline, CDR1 is KGHDR, CDR2 SFDVKD. CDR3 length: 13 amino acids. V lost 8 bases and J 1 base, leaving 10 bases between the germline ends. The DNA of the CDR3 is TGTGCCACCAAAGGGGCGAGGAACACTGAAGCTTTCTTT. Its translation: CATKGARNTEAFF.

The sample holds many counts of this clonotype. The chain has TRBV27 and TRBJ2-3; the D gene is possibly TRBD1 (6 bases). CDR3 length: 15 residues. V was trimmed by 5 bases and J by 1 base, leaving 13 bases between them. Germline V gene sequence: CDR1 MNHEY, CDR2 SMNVEV (reference sequence). The CDR3 nucleotides read TGTGCCAGCAGTAAAGGGGGACATCGCACAGATACGCAGTATTTT. Amino acids: CASSKGGHRTDTQYF.

This clonotype was picked up many times. The chain recombines TRBV27 with TRBJ2-7, with unresolved D. Germline V lookup: CDR1 MNHEY, CDR2 SMNVEV (reference sequence). The CDR3 runs 14 residues. V was cut by 5 bases and J by 6 bases, with 17 bases left in between. DNA for the CDR3: TGTGCCAGCAGTGCCCACCCTACTCTTTCCGAGCAGTACTTC. This sequence encodes CASSAHPTLSEQYF.

This clonotype was observed many times. This sequence joins TRBV19 and TRBJ2-2, with TRBD2 identical over 14 bases. With V trimmed by 4 bases and J by 6 bases, 1 base remained unmatched. The CDR3 spans 15 residues. Germline V gene sequence: CDR1 LNHDA, CDR2 SQIVND (reference sequence). The CDR3 reads CASSRLAGGPGELFF. The DNA for the CDR3 is TGTGCCAGTAGTAGACTAGCGGGAGGGCCCGGGGAGCTGTTTTTT. Full variable domain (remainder filled in from reference TRBV19 and TRBJ2-2): DGGITQSPKYLFRKEGQNVTLSCEQNLNHDAMYWYRQDPGQGLRLIYYSQIVNDFQKGDIAEGYSVSREKKESFPLTVTSAQKNPTAFYLCASSRLAGGPGELFFGEGSRLTVL.

This clonotype was recorded many times. The chain carries TRBV29-1 and TRBJ1-1; TRBD1 might be the D (5 bases). Trimming removed 6 bases from V and 0 bases from J, with 23 bases in between. This CDR3 region has 17 residues. CDR1 is SQVTM, CDR2 ANQGSEA, per germline. This chain's CDR3 is CSVYGSAGKFLNTEAFF. DNA of the CDR3: TGCAGCGTGTACGGGTCGGCAGGGAAGTTTCTGAACACTGAAGCTTTCTTT.

This clonotype was detected many times. CDR3 residues: CASSFRTLEGYTF. CDR3 nucleotides: TGTGCCAGCAGCTTTCGCACCCTGGAGGGCTACACCTTC. This chain links TRBV7-9 with TRBJ1-2; no clear D. This CDR3 has 13 amino acids. V was pared by 3 bases and J by 8 bases, with 13 bases between. Germline CDR1 reads SEHNR; CDR2 reads FQNEAQ (reference sequence).

The J gene is TRBJ2-7, the V gene TRBV2, with 12 nucleotides matching TRBD1. CDR1 and CDR2 from the germline V gene are SNHLY and FYNNEI. V lost 6 bases to trimming and J lost 7 bases; unmatched junction nucleotides: 4. This CDR3 has 13 residues. The CDR3: CASRGQGAGEQYF. CDR3 DNA sequence: TGTGCCAGCAGGGGACAGGGGGCAGGAGAGCAGTACTTC.

This clonotype was picked up many times. The genes are TRBV20-1 and TRBJ1-2; 8 nucleotides agree with TRBD1. V was pared by 3 bases and J by 5 bases, with 11 bases of the junction left unmatched. There are 15 residues in the CDR3. Germline assignment: CDR1 DFQATT and CDR2 SNEGSKA (reference sequence). The CDR3 DNA follows: TGCAGTGCTAGTACCCCCGGGACAGGAGCTTATGGCTACACCTTC. Amino acids: CSASTPGTGAYGYTF.

This clonotype was observed at least ten times. The CDR3 is CASSLFASPRETQYF. The CDR3 DNA follows: TGTGCCAGCAGCTTATTTGCTAGCCCGAGGGAGACCCAGTACTTC. This sequence joins TRBV11-2 and TRBJ2-5; possible D gene TRBD2, 5 bases. CDR1 SGHAT and CDR2 FQNNGV come from the germline V gene. The ends were cut back, 2 bases at V and 5 bases at J, with 15 bases in the middle. The CDR3 has 15 amino acids.

The chain uses TRBV6-2 or TRBV6-3 and TRBJ2-2; TRBD2 is a possible D gene (6 bases). This CDR3 region has 15 residues. V dropped 5 bases and J dropped 6 bases, with 16 bases sitting between them. The V gene's germline CDR1 is MNHEY and CDR2 SVGEGT. The CDR3 nucleotides read TGTGCCAGCAGTCCCGCGGAGCGGGTCGCCGGGGAGCTGTTTTTT. This translates into CASSPAERVAGELFF.

This clonotype appeared a single time. The V and J genes are TRBV6-2 or TRBV6-3 and TRBJ1-2; D remains ambiguous. Trimming shortened V by 6 bases and J by 0 bases, and 14 bases separated the two germline ends. CDR3 length: 15 amino acids. Germline CDR1 reads MNHEY; CDR2 reads SVGEGT. CDR3 DNA sequence: TGTGCCAGCAGCCGGATAGCCGACCCTAACTATGGCTACACCTTC. It codes for CASSRIADPNYGYTF.

The chain carries TRBV28 and TRBJ1-5; 7 nucleotides align to TRBD1. Germline loops: CDR1 MDHEN, CDR2 SYDVKM. The CDR3 sequence is 14 residues long. Trimming cost V 6 bases and J 4 bases; bases outside gene matches: 6. In nucleotides, the CDR3 is TGTGCCAGCAGACTGACAGGGCTTAATCAGCCCCAGCATTTT. Residues: CASRLTGLNQPQHF.

At least ten counts were recorded for this clonotype. The rearrangement links TRBV28 to TRBJ2-5; the D is unclear. V was cut by 8 bases and J by 1 base, with 8 bases left in between. Looked up from germline, CDR1 is MDHEN and CDR2 is SYDVKM. The CDR3 spans 12 residues. The CDR3 DNA follows: TGTGCCAGCGGACGGTCCCAAGAGACCCAGTACTTC. Protein product: CASGRSQETQYF.

This clonotype was seen many times. The genes are TRBV20-1 and TRBJ2-2; maybe TRBD2 (5 bases). Trimming shortened V by 1 base and J by 4 bases, and 16 bases separated the two germline ends. Germline V CDR1 and CDR2: DFQATT, SNEGSKA (reference sequence). CDR3 length: 16 residues. The CDR3 sequence: CSARGGLSTGTGELFF. CDR3 bases: TGCAGTGCTAGAGGTGGACTCAGCACGGGCACCGGGGAGCTGTTTTTT.

The chain employs TRBV6-1 and TRBJ2-7, with D perhaps matching TRBD2 (6 bases). The V end lost 4 bases, the J end lost 2 bases, and 15 bases lay between the germline ends. This CDR3 has 15 amino acids. Germline V CDR1 and CDR2: MNHNS, SASEGT. Written as DNA, the CDR3 is TGTGCCAGCAGTGCCGGGACTCAGGAACCCTACGAGCAGTACTTC. It yields the protein CASSAGTQEPYEQYF.